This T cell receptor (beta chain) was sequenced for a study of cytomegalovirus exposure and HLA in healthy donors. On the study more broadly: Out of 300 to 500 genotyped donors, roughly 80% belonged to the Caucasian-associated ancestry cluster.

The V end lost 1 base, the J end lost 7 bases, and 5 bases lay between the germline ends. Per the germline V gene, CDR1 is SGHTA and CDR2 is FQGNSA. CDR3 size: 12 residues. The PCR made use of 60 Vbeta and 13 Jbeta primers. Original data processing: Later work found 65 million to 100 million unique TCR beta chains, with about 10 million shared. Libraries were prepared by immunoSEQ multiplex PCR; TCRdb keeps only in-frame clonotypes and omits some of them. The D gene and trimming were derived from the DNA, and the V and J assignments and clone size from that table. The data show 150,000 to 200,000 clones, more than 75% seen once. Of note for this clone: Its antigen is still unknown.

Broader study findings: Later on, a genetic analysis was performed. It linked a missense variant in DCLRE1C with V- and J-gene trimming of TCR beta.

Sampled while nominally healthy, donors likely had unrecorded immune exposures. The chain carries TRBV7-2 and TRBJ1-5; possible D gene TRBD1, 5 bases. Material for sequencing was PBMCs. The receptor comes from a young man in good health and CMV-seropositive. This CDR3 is CASSLGQQPQHF. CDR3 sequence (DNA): TGTGCCAGCAGCTTAGGACAGCAGCCCCAGCATTTT.